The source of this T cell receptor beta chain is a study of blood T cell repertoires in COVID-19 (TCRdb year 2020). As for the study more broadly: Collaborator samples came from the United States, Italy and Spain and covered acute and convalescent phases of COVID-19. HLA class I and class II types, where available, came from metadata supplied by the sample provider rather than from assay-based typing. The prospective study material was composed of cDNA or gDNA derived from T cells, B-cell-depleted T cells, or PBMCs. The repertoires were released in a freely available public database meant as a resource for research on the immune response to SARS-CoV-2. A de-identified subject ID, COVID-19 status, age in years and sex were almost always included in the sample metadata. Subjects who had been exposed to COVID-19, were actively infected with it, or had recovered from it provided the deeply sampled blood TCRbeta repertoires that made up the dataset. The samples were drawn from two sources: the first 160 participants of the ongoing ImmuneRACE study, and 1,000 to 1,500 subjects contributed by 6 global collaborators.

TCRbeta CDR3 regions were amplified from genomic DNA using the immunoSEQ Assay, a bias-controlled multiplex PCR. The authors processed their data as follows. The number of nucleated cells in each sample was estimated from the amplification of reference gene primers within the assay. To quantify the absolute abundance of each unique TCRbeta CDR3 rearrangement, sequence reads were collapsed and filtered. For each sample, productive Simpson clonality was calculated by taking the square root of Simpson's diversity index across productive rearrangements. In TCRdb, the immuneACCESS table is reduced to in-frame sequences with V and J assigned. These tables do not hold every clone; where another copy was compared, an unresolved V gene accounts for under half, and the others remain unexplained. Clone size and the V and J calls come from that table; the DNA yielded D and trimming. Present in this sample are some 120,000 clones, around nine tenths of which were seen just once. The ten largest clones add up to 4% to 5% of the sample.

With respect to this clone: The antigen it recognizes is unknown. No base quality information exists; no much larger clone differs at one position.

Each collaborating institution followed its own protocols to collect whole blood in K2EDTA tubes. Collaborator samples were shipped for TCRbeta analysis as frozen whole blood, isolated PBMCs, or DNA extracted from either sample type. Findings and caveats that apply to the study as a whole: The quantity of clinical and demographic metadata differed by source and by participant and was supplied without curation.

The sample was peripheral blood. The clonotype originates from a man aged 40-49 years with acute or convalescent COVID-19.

The CDR3 reads CASSQDPQTYEQYF. The DNA sequence reads TGCGCCAGCAGCCAAGATCCCCAGACCTACGAGCAGTACTTC. The chain is encoded by TRBV4-1 joined to TRBJ2-7; the D gene remains uncertain. Taken from the germline V gene, the CDR1 and CDR2 loops are MGHRA and YSYEKL. Spanning cysteine to phenylalanine, the CDR3 consists of 14 amino acids. The entry retains the CDR3 DNA only, 42 bases that are in frame from base 1. The germline ends are 8 bases apart after V is trimmed by 0 bases and J by 2 bases.